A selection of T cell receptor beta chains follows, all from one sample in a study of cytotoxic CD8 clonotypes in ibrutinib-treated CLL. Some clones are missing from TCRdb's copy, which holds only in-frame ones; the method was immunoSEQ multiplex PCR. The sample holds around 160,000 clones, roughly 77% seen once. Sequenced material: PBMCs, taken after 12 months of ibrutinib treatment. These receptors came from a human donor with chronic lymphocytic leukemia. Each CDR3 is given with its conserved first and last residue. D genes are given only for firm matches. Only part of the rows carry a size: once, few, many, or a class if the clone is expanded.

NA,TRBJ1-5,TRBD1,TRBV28,TGTGCCAGCAGCACCGGGACAGTACTTCAGCCCCAGCATTTT,CASSTGTVLQPQHF
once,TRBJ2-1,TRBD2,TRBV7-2,TGTGCCAGCAGCCCGGGACTAGCTAAGAATGAGCAGTTCTTC,CASSPGLAKNEQFF
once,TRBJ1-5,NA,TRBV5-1,TGCGCCAGCAGCTTGGTTGGAGACCATCAGCCCCAGCATTTT,CASSLVGDHQPQHF
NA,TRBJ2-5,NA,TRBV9,TGTGCCAGCAGCGTAGCCGAGTCGGGCACAAGAGAGACCCAGTACTTC,CASSVAESGTRETQYF
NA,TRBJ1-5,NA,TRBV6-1,TGTGCCAGCAGTCGTAGGGGATCGGACAATCAGCCCCAGCATTTT,CASSRRGSDNQPQHF
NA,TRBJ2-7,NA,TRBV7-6,TGTGCCAGCAGCTTGGGGGCCTCCGGGACAACTACCGCCTACGAGCAGTACTTC,CASSLGASGTTTAYEQYF
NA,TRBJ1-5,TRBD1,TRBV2,TGTGCTAGCAGTGAAGGTAGCGGGACAGTCCACAATCAGCCCCAGCATTTT,CASSEGSGTVHNQPQHF
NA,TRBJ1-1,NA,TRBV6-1,TGTGCCAGCAGTGATATCAGGGGTAGTCAAGCTTTCTTT,CASSDIRGSQAFF
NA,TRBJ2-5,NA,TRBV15,TGTGCCACCAGCAGAGATCTCCGCTGGGAGACCCAGTACTTC,CATSRDLRWETQYF
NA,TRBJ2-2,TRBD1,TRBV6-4,TGTGCCAGCAGCGAACAGGGGACCGGGGAGCTGTTTTTT,CASSEQGTGELFF
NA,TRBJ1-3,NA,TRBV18,TGTGCCAGCTCACCGGTCGCCTCTGGAAACACCATATATTTT,CASSPVASGNTIYF
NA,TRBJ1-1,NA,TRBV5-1,TGCGCCAGCAGCCGCGGAGAGGCGGGAAGGAACACTGAAGCTTTCTTT,CASSRGEAGRNTEAFF
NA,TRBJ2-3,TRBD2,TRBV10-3,TGTGCCATCAGTGTGAGCGGGGACACAGATACGCAGTATTTT,CAISVSGDTDTQYF
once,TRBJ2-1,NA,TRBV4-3,TGCGCCAGCAGCCAAGGGGACTCCCTCGACTACAATGAGCAGTTCTTC,CASSQGDSLDYNEQFF
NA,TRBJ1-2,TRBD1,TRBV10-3,TGTGCCATCAGAGGAACCTCCGGGACAGGGGATGGAGGCTACACCTTC,CAIRGTSGTGDGGYTF
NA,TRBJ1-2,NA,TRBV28,TGTGCCAGCAGAGTCCCGACAGCTAACTATGGCTACACCTTC,CASRVPTANYGYTF
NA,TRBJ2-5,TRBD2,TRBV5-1,TGCGCCAGCAGCTACGGGACTAGCGGGGGGGCAGAGACCCAGTACTTC,CASSYGTSGGAETQYF
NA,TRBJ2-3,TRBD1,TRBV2,TGTGCCAGCAGTGATTTGGACAGGGTAACAGATACGCAGTATTTT,CASSDLDRVTDTQYF
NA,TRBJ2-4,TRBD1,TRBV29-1,TGCAGCATGGAAACCGGGACAGGGTCTGGGATTCAGTACTTC,CSMETGTGSGIQYF
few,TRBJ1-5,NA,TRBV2,TGTGCCAGCAGTGAGAGGCTTAGCAATCAGCCCCAGCATTTT,CASSERLSNQPQHF
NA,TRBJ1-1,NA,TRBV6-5,TGTGCCAGCAGTTACTCGAATTCCGGGCTCGCTGAAGCTTTCTTT,CASSYSNSGLAEAFF
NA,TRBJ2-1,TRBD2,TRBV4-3,TGCGCCAGCAGCCAAGAAACGGGCCGGGGGGGCAATGAGCAGTTCTTC,CASSQETGRGGNEQFF
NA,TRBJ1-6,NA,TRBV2,TGTGCCAGCGGAGCAGTAGGGGCCTATAATTCACCCCTCCACTTT,CASGAVGAYNSPLHF
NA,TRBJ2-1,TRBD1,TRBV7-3,TGTGCCAGCAGCTTAAACCCGACAGGGCCGGATGAGCAGTTCTTC,CASSLNPTGPDEQFF
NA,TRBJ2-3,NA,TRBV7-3,TGTGCCAGCAGCCCGGGACAAAGCACAGATACGCAGTATTTT,CASSPGQSTDTQYF
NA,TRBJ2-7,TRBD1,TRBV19,TGTGCCAGTACCGGGCGTGGGACAGGGGGCTCCTACGAGCAGTACTTC,CASTGRGTGGSYEQYF
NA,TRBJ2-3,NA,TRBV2,TGTGCCAGCAGTCCCGGTTCCACAGATACGCAGTATTTT,CASSPGSTDTQYF
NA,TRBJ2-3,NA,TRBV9,TGTGCCAGCAGCGCCCTTGGGGGAGCAGAGGAAGATACGCAGTATTTT,CASSALGGAEEDTQYF
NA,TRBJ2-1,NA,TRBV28,TGTGCCAGCAGTACTCCCCAAGATTACTCCTACAATGAGCAGTTCTTC,CASSTPQDYSYNEQFF
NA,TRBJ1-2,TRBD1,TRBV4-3,TGCGCCAGCAGCCCTACCCCAGGACAGGGCGAAGGCTACACCTTC,CASSPTPGQGEGYTF
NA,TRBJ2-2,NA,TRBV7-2,TGTGCCAGCAGCTTGGGGGGCTCAGCCGGGGAGCTGTTTTTT,CASSLGGSAGELFF